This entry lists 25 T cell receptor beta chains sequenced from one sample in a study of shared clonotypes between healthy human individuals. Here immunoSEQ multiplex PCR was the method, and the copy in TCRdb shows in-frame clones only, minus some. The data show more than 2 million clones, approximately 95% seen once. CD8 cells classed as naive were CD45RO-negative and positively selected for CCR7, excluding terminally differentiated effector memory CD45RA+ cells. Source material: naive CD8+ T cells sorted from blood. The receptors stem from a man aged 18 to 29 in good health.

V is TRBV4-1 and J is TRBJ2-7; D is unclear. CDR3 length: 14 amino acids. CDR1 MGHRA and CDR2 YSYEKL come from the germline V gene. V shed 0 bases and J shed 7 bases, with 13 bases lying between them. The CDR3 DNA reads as TGCGCCAGCAGCCAAGAGGAAGTGTGGGTAGAGCAGTACTTC. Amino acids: CASSQEEVWVEQYF.

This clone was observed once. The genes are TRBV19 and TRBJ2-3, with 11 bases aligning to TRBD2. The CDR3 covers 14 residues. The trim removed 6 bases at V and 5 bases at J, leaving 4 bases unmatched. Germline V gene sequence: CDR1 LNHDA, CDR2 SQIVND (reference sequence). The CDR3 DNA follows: TGTGCCAGTAGCGGACTAGCGGGTCGAGATACGCAGTATTTT. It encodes CASSGLAGRDTQYF.

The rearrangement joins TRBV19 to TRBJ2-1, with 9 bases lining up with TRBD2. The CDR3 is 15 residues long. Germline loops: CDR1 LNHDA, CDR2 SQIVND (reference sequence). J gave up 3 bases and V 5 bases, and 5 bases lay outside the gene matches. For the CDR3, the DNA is TGTGCCAGTAGTCTCGGACTAGCGTACTACAATGAGCAGTTCTTC. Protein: CASSLGLAYYNEQFF.

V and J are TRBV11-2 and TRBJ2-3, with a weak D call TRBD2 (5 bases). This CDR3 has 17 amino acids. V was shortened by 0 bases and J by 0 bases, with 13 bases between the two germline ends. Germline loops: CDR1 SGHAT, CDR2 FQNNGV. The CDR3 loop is CASSLDLLSVSTDTQYF. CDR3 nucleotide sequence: TGTGCCAGCAGCTTAGATCTGCTTAGCGTTAGCACAGATACGCAGTATTTT. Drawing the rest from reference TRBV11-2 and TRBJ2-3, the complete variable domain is EAGVAQSPRYKIIEKRQSVAFWCNPISGHATLYWYQQILGQGPKLLIQFQNNGVVDDSQLPKDRFSAERLKGVDSTLKIQPAKLEDSAVYLCASSLDLLSVSTDTQYFGPGTRLTVL.

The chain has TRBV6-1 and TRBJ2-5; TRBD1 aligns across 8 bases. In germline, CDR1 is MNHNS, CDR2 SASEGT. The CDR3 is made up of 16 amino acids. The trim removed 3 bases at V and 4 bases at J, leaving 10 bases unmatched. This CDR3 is CASSDEAGGMVETQYF. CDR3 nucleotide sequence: TGTGCCAGCAGTGACGAGGCAGGGGGCATGGTAGAGACCCAGTACTTC.

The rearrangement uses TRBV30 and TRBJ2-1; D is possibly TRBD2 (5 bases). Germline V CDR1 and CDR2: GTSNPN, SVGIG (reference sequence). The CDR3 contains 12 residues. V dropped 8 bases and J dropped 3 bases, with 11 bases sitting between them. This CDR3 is CASSVYYNEQFF. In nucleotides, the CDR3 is TGTGCCAGTAGCGTCTACTACAATGAGCAGTTCTTC.

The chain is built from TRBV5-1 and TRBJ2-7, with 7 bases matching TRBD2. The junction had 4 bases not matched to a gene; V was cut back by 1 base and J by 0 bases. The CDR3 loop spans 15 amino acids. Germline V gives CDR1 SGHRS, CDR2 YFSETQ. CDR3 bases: TGCGCCAGCAGCTTGAAGTCTAGCGGCTCCTACGAGCAGTACTTC. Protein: CASSLKSSGSYEQYF.

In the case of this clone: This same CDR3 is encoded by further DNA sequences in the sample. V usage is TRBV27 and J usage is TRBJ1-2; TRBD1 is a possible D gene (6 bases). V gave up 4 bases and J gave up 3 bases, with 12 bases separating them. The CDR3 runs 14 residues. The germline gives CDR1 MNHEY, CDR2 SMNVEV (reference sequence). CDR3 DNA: TGTGCCAGCAGTTCCCTGACAGGCTACTATGGCTACACCTTC. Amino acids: CASSSLTGYYGYTF.

The CDR3 DNA reads as TGTGCCAGCAGCGTAACATCAGGGAACTTGGGGACAGATACGCAGTATTTT. Translated, it gives CASSVTSGNLGTDTQYF. V is TRBV9 and J is TRBJ2-3, with a tentative D call TRBD1 (5 bases). CDR1 and CDR2 (germline): SGDLS, YYNGEE. CDR3 length: 17 residues. V lost 1 base and J lost 3, with 18 bases in between.

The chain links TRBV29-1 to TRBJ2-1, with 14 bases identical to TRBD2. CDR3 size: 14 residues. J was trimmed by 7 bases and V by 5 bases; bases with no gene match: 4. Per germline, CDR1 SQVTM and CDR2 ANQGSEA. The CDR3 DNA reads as TGCAGCGTTATTGGGACTAGCGGGAGAAATGAGCAGTTCTTC. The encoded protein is CSVIGTSGRNEQFF.

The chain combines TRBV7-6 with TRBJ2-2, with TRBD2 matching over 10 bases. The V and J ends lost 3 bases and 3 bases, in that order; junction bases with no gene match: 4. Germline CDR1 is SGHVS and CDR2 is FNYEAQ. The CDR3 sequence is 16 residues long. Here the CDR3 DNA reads TGTGCCAGCAGCTTTCTAGCGGGAGAGGACACCGGGGAGCTGTTTTTT. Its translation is CASSFLAGEDTGELFF.

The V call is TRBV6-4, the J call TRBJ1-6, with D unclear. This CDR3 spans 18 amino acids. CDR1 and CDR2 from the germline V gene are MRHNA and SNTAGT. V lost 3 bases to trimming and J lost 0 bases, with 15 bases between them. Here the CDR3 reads CASSEEIVLSSYNSPLHF. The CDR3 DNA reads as TGTGCCAGCAGTGAAGAGATAGTCCTGAGCTCCTATAATTCACCCCTCCACTTT.

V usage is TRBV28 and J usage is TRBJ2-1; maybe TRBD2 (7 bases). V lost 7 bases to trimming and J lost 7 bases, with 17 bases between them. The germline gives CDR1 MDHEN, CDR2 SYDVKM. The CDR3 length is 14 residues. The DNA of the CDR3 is TGTGCCAGCAACGCGGGGGCCCTGGGGAATGAGCAGTTCTTC. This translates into CASNAGALGNEQFF.

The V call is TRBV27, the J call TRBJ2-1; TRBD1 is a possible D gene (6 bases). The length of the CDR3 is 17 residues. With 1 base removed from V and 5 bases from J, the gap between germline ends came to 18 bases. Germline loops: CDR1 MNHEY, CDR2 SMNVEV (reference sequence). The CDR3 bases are TGTGCCAGCAGTTTATTTTCTAGGCAGGGGCCCCACAATGAGCAGTTCTTC. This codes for CASSLFSRQGPHNEQFF.

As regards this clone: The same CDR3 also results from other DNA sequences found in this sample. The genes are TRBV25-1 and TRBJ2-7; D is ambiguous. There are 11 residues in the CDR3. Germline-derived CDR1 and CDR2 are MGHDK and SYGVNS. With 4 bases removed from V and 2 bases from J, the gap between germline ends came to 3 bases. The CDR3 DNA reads TGTGCCAGCAGTGGCCCCTACGAGCAGTACTTC. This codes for CASSGPYEQYF.

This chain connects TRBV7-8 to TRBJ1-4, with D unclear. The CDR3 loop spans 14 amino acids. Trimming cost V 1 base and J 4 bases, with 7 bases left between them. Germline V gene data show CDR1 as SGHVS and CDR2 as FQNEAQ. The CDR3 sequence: CASSLERLNEKLFF. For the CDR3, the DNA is TGTGCCAGCAGCTTAGAACGGCTTAATGAAAAACTGTTTTTT.

CDR3 coding DNA: TGCAGTGCTAGAGGGGAGTACGAGCAGTACTTC. This encodes CSARGEYEQYF. J is TRBJ2-7 and V is TRBV20-1; the D gene is possibly TRBD2 (5 bases). V lost 1 base and J 4 bases, leaving 5 bases between the germline ends. This CDR3 has 11 amino acids. CDR1 is DFQATT and CDR2 is SNEGSKA in the germline V gene (reference sequence).

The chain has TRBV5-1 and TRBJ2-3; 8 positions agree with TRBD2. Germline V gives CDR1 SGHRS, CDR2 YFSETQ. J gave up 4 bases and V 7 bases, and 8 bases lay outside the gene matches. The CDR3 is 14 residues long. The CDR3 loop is CASREGVLADTQYF. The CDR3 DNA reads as TGCGCCAGCCGGGAGGGGGTTCTCGCAGATACGCAGTATTTT.

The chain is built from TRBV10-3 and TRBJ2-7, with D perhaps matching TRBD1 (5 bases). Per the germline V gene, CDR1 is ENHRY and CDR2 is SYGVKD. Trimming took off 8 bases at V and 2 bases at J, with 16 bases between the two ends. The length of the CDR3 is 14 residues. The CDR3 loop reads CAIQPGLVPYEQYF. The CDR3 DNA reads TGTGCCATCCAACCAGGGCTAGTACCCTACGAGCAGTACTTC.

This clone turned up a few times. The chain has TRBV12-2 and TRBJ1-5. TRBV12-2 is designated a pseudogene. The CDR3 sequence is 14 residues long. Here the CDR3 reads CATGAWGRDQPQHF. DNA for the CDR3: TGTGCAACCGGCGCGTGGGGAAGGGATCAGCCCCAGCATTTT.

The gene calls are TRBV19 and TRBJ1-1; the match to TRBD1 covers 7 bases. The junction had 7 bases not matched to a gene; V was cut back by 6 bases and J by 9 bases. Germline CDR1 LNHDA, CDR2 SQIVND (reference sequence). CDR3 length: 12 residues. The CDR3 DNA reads TGTGCCAGTAGGGCAGGGGGAAGGAAAGCTTTCTTT. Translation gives CASRAGGRKAFF.

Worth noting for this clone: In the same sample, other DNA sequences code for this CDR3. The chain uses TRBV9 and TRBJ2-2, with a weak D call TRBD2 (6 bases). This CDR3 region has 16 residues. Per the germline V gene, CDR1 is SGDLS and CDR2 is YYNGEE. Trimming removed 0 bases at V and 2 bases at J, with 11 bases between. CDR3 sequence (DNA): TGTGCCAGCAGCGTAGATGGGGGGACTAACACCGGGGAGCTGTTTTTT. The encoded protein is CASSVDGGTNTGELFF.

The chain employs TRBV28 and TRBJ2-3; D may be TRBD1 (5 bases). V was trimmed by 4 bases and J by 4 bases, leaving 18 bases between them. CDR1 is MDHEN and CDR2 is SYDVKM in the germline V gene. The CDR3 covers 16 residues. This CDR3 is CASSSYFPGRPDTQYF. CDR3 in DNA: TGTGCCAGCAGTTCCTATTTCCCAGGGCGTCCAGATACGCAGTATTTT.

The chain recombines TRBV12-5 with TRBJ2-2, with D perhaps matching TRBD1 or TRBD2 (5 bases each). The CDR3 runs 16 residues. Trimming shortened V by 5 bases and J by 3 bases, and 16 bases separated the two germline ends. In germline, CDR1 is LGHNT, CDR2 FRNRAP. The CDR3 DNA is TGTGCTAGTGGTCCTCCCTTTGGGGGAGACACCGGGGAGCTGTTTTTT. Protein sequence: CASGPPFGGDTGELFF.

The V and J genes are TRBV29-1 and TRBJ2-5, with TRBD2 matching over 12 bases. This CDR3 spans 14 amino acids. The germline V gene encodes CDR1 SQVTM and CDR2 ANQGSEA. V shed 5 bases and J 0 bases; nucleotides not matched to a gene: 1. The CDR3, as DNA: TGCAGCGTTTGGACTAGCGGGGACCAAGAGACCCAGTACTTC. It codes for CSVWTSGDQETQYF.